These T cell receptor beta chains were read from a single sample in a study of control samples from healthy donors and cancer patients. Repertoires were generated with immunoSEQ multiplex PCR, while TCRdb's copy carries only in-frame clones and drops some. The sample lists under 150,000 clones, approximately 90% occurring once. The specimen sequenced was blood. The receptors were gathered from an older woman in good health. CDR3s include the opening cysteine and the closing phenylalanine or tryptophan. A D gene is named only where the DNA matches it firmly. A row's size may be missing; if present it is once, few, many or a size class.

d_gene: -; v_gene: TRBV7-2; j_gene: TRBJ2-3; len: 13; abundance: -; CDR3nt: TGTGCCAGCAGCTTAGCGGGACAATCCACGCAGTATTTT; CDR3aa: CASSLAGQSTQYF
d_gene: TRBD2; v_gene: TRBV2; j_gene: TRBJ2-5; len: 15; abundance: -; CDR3nt: TGTGCCAGCAGCCTAAGACTAGCGGGGGAAGAGACCCAGTACTTC; CDR3aa: CASSLRLAGEETQYF
d_gene: -; v_gene: TRBV27; j_gene: TRBJ1-5; len: 14; abundance: -; CDR3nt: TGTGCCAGCAGCCCAGGACTGGTCAATCAGCCCCAGCATTTT; CDR3aa: CASSPGLVNQPQHF
d_gene: -; v_gene: TRBV7-9; j_gene: TRBJ2-7; len: 15; abundance: -; CDR3nt: TGTGCCAGCAGCTTAGCGGGGGGCAGGGTCGCCGAGCAGTACTTC; CDR3aa: CASSLAGGRVAEQYF
d_gene: -; v_gene: TRBV23-1; j_gene: TRBJ1-5; len: 21; abundance: few; CDR3nt: TGCGCCAGCAGTGCGTCTAACGACCCGGGACAACTTTACAATAGCAATCAGCCCCAGCATTTT; CDR3aa: CASSASNDPGQLYNSNQPQHF
d_gene: -; v_gene: TRBV2; j_gene: TRBJ2-1; len: 14; abundance: -; CDR3nt: TGTGCCAGCAGTGAACAGGGTCCCCACAATGAGCAGTTCTTC; CDR3aa: CASSEQGPHNEQFF
d_gene: -; v_gene: TRBV7-3; j_gene: TRBJ2-1; len: 15; abundance: -; CDR3nt: TGTGCCAGCAGCTTACAGACAGGTCTAGTCAATGAGCAGTTCTTC; CDR3aa: CASSLQTGLVNEQFF
d_gene: -; v_gene: TRBV19; j_gene: TRBJ1-1; len: 14; abundance: -; CDR3nt: TGTGCCAGTAGTATAGATCACAGGAACACTGAAGCTTTCTTT; CDR3aa: CASSIDHRNTEAFF
d_gene: -; v_gene: TRBV19; j_gene: TRBJ2-3; len: 13; abundance: -; CDR3nt: TGTGCCAGTAGTCTAGGCGGCCCAGATACGCAGTATTTT; CDR3aa: CASSLGGPDTQYF
d_gene: -; v_gene: TRBV4-1; j_gene: TRBJ2-1; len: 16; abundance: once; CDR3nt: TGCGCCAGCAGCCAGGACCGGGACTCGGCCTACAATGAGCAGTTCTTC; CDR3aa: CASSQDRDSAYNEQFF
d_gene: TRBD1; v_gene: TRBV24-1; j_gene: TRBJ2-5; len: 17; abundance: -; CDR3nt: TGTGCCACCAGTGATTCTCCGGGACAGGGCTTCCGAGAGACCCAGTACTTC; CDR3aa: CATSDSPGQGFRETQYF
d_gene: -; v_gene: TRBV7-9; j_gene: TRBJ1-1; len: 15; abundance: -; CDR3nt: TGTGCCAGCAGCTTAGCTGGGGCTATGAACACTGAAGCTTTCTTT; CDR3aa: CASSLAGAMNTEAFF
d_gene: TRBD1; v_gene: TRBV24-1; j_gene: TRBJ2-1; len: 16; abundance: -; CDR3nt: TGTGCCACCAGTGCCCCCGGGACAGGGGGTCGGAGTGAGCAGTTCTTC; CDR3aa: CATSAPGTGGRSEQFF
d_gene: -; v_gene: TRBV6-2/TRBV6-3; j_gene: TRBJ1-5; len: 17; abundance: -; CDR3nt: TGTGCCAGCAGTCTCCGGGCGATCCCGGAGAGCAATCAGCCCCAGCATTTT; CDR3aa: CASSLRAIPESNQPQHF
d_gene: TRBD1; v_gene: TRBV10-2; j_gene: TRBJ1-6; len: 16; abundance: -; CDR3nt: TGCGCCAGCAGTGATCGTCGGCAGGGGGCAAATTCACCCCTCCACTTT; CDR3aa: CASSDRRQGANSPLHF
d_gene: TRBD2; v_gene: TRBV5-4; j_gene: TRBJ2-2; len: 16; abundance: -; CDR3nt: TGTGCCAGCAGCCCAACTAGCGGGGGGGCCGGTATGGAGCTGTTTTTT; CDR3aa: CASSPTSGGAGMELFF
d_gene: TRBD2; v_gene: TRBV19; j_gene: TRBJ2-3; len: 13; abundance: -; CDR3nt: TGTGCCAGTAGTACCTTGACTAGCTCTTCGCAGTATTTT; CDR3aa: CASSTLTSSSQYF
d_gene: TRBD1; v_gene: TRBV10-3; j_gene: TRBJ1-4; len: 16; abundance: once; CDR3nt: TGTGCCATCAGTGATACCCCGGGGACAGGGGCTGAAAAACTGTTTTTT; CDR3aa: CAISDTPGTGAEKLFF
d_gene: TRBD1; v_gene: TRBV11-2; j_gene: TRBJ2-7; len: 15; abundance: -; CDR3nt: TGTGCCAGCAGCCTACAGGGGACCCCACCCTACGAGCAGTACTTC; CDR3aa: CASSLQGTPPYEQYF
d_gene: TRBD2; v_gene: TRBV6-2/TRBV6-3; j_gene: TRBJ2-2; len: 20; abundance: -; CDR3nt: TGTGCCAGCAGTTACTCCGCGTGGCGCGGGGGGCTGTCGAACACCGGGGAGCTGTTTTTT; CDR3aa: CASSYSAWRGGLSNTGELFF
d_gene: -; v_gene: TRBV23-1; j_gene: TRBJ2-7; len: 13; abundance: -; CDR3nt: TGCGCCAGCAGTCAATCGGGGGATCCTAGTTGGAACTTC; CDR3aa: CASSQSGDPSWNF
d_gene: -; v_gene: TRBV6-6; j_gene: TRBJ2-3; len: 15; abundance: -; CDR3nt: TGTGCCAGCAGTTACGGCGGGGATGGCGCAGATACGCAGTATTTT; CDR3aa: CASSYGGDGADTQYF
d_gene: TRBD1; v_gene: TRBV28; j_gene: TRBJ1-4; len: 15; abundance: -; CDR3nt: TGTGCCAGCAGTGCTTGGACAGGGCAGAATGAAAAACTGTTTTTT; CDR3aa: CASSAWTGQNEKLFF
d_gene: TRBD1; v_gene: TRBV3-1/TRBV3-2; j_gene: TRBJ2-5; len: 13; abundance: -; CDR3nt: TGTGCCAGCAGGGGACAGGGACGAGAGACCCAGTACTTC; CDR3aa: CASRGQGRETQYF
d_gene: -; v_gene: TRBV12-3/TRBV12-4; j_gene: TRBJ1-6; len: 12; abundance: -; CDR3nt: TGTGCCGGCAGCGTGGGCGATTCACCCCTCCACTTT; CDR3aa: CAGSVGDSPLHF
d_gene: -; v_gene: TRBV9; j_gene: TRBJ1-4; len: 16; abundance: -; CDR3nt: TGTGCCAGCAGCGTAGGAGCGGGAACAACTAATGAAAAACTGTTTTTT; CDR3aa: CASSVGAGTTNEKLFF
d_gene: -; v_gene: TRBV7-8; j_gene: TRBJ2-7; len: 14; abundance: -; CDR3nt: TGTGCCAGCAGCTTAGACCACAGCTCCTACGAGCAGTACTTC; CDR3aa: CASSLDHSSYEQYF
d_gene: -; v_gene: TRBV6-5; j_gene: TRBJ2-7; len: 12; abundance: -; CDR3nt: TGTGCCAGCGACTGGGGCGCGGACGAGCAGTACTTC; CDR3aa: CASDWGADEQYF
d_gene: TRBD2; v_gene: TRBV11-2; j_gene: TRBJ2-1; len: 17; abundance: -; CDR3nt: TGTGCCAGCAGTCCCTTCGTCAGCGGGGGGGCTTACAATGAGCAGTTCTTC; CDR3aa: CASSPFVSGGAYNEQFF
d_gene: -; v_gene: TRBV5-4; j_gene: TRBJ2-5; len: 15; abundance: -; CDR3nt: TGTGCCAGCAGCTACCCACAGGGATCACGAGAGACCCAGTACTTC; CDR3aa: CASSYPQGSRETQYF
d_gene: -; v_gene: TRBV12-2; j_gene: TRBJ1-1; len: 16; abundance: -; CDR3nt: TGTGCAAGTCGCTTAGGCCACAGGGCCGGGGAAACTGAAGCTTTCTTT; CDR3aa: CASRLGHRAGETEAFF
d_gene: -; v_gene: TRBV19; j_gene: TRBJ1-5; len: 12; abundance: once; CDR3nt: TGTGCCAGTAGCGGGGAGTTTCAGCCCCAGCATTTT; CDR3aa: CASSGEFQPQHF
d_gene: -; v_gene: TRBV6-5; j_gene: TRBJ1-1; len: 15; abundance: -; CDR3nt: TGTGCCAGCAGTTACTCGAGAAGGGGAAGTACTGAAGCTTTCTTT; CDR3aa: CASSYSRRGSTEAFF
d_gene: -; v_gene: TRBV5-6; j_gene: TRBJ2-7; len: 14; abundance: -; CDR3nt: TGTGCCAGCAGCTTGGAAACAGGGCTCTACGAGCAGTACTTC; CDR3aa: CASSLETGLYEQYF
d_gene: TRBD1; v_gene: TRBV9; j_gene: TRBJ1-5; len: 15; abundance: -; CDR3nt: TGTGCCAGCAGCGCAGGGGACAGCCTCAATCAGCCCCAGCATTTT; CDR3aa: CASSAGDSLNQPQHF
d_gene: -; v_gene: TRBV7-9; j_gene: TRBJ1-5; len: 14; abundance: -; CDR3nt: TGTGCCAGCAGCGCCGACAGCCCCAATCAGCCCCAGCATTTT; CDR3aa: CASSADSPNQPQHF
d_gene: TRBD2; v_gene: TRBV25-1; j_gene: TRBJ2-1; len: 15; abundance: -; CDR3nt: TGTGCCAGCAGTGAATTCGGGAGGGGTCCCAATGAGCAGTTCTTC; CDR3aa: CASSEFGRGPNEQFF
d_gene: -; v_gene: TRBV5-1; j_gene: TRBJ2-2; len: 16; abundance: -; CDR3nt: TGCGCCAGCAGCCCCGGACTGACTATAAACACCGGGGAGCTGTTTTTT; CDR3aa: CASSPGLTINTGELFF
d_gene: TRBD2; v_gene: TRBV6-5; j_gene: TRBJ2-2; len: 16; abundance: -; CDR3nt: TGTGCCAGCAGTTACTGGAGCGGGGGGGCCACCGGGGAGCTGTTTTTT; CDR3aa: CASSYWSGGATGELFF
d_gene: -; v_gene: TRBV6-6; j_gene: TRBJ2-1; len: 13; abundance: -; CDR3nt: TGTGCCAGCAGTTATGCGACCGGGGTTGAGCAGTTCTTC; CDR3aa: CASSYATGVEQFF
d_gene: TRBD2; v_gene: TRBV27; j_gene: TRBJ2-7; len: 16; abundance: -; CDR3nt: TGTGCCAGCAGTTCCACCGCTAGCGGGGGGCCCTACGAGCAGTACTTC; CDR3aa: CASSSTASGGPYEQYF
d_gene: TRBD2; v_gene: TRBV4-1; j_gene: TRBJ2-7; len: 17; abundance: -; CDR3nt: TGCGCCAGCAGCCAAGCCGGGACTAGCGGTTTAAACTACGAGCAGTACTTC; CDR3aa: CASSQAGTSGLNYEQYF
d_gene: TRBD1; v_gene: TRBV28; j_gene: TRBJ1-2; len: 14; abundance: once; CDR3nt: TGTGCCAGCAGTTTAGCGGACAGGGACTATGGCTACACCTTC; CDR3aa: CASSLADRDYGYTF
d_gene: -; v_gene: TRBV19; j_gene: TRBJ1-2; len: 14; abundance: -; CDR3nt: TGTGCCAGTAGTCCAGGAAGGGGGTTGCAAGGCTACACCTTC; CDR3aa: CASSPGRGLQGYTF
d_gene: TRBD1; v_gene: TRBV7-2; j_gene: TRBJ2-3; len: 14; abundance: -; CDR3nt: TGTGCCAGCAGCCCATGGACAGGGCCAGATACGCAGTATTTT; CDR3aa: CASSPWTGPDTQYF
d_gene: -; v_gene: TRBV27; j_gene: TRBJ1-1; len: 15; abundance: -; CDR3nt: TGTGCCAGCAGGCAGCGGGTGGTCGGGAACACTGAAGCTTTCTTT; CDR3aa: CASRQRVVGNTEAFF
d_gene: TRBD2; v_gene: TRBV7-3; j_gene: TRBJ2-3; len: 14; abundance: -; CDR3nt: TGTGCCAGCAGCTCCGGGGGGGCGCCTGGTACGCAGTATTTT; CDR3aa: CASSSGGAPGTQYF
d_gene: TRBD2; v_gene: TRBV20-1; j_gene: TRBJ2-1; len: 17; abundance: medium-sized; CDR3nt: TGCAGTGCTAGTACCCCCCAGCGGGGGGGTGACTACAATGAGCAGTTCTTC; CDR3aa: CSASTPQRGGDYNEQFF
d_gene: TRBD1; v_gene: TRBV3-1/TRBV3-2; j_gene: TRBJ1-2; len: 14; abundance: -; CDR3nt: TGTGCCAGCAGCCAGCACCAGGGGGTGTACGGCTACACCTTC; CDR3aa: CASSQHQGVYGYTF
d_gene: TRBD2; v_gene: TRBV3-1/TRBV3-2; j_gene: TRBJ2-3; len: 16; abundance: -; CDR3nt: TGTGCCAGCACCCGTCGGGCTAGCGGAGGCACAGATACGCAGTATTTT; CDR3aa: CASTRRASGGTDTQYF
d_gene: -; v_gene: TRBV6-5; j_gene: TRBJ1-1; len: 12; abundance: -; CDR3nt: TGTGCCAGCATTGGCGAGAACACTGAAGCTTTCTTT; CDR3aa: CASIGENTEAFF
d_gene: TRBD1; v_gene: TRBV27; j_gene: TRBJ1-5; len: 18; abundance: -; CDR3nt: TGTGCCAGCAGTTTAAGTCCCGGGACAGGGGTTGGCAATCAGCCCCAGCATTTT; CDR3aa: CASSLSPGTGVGNQPQHF
d_gene: TRBD1; v_gene: TRBV6-1; j_gene: TRBJ1-1; len: 13; abundance: -; CDR3nt: TGTGCCAGCAGTGAAGGGGACAGGCCTGAAGCTTTCTTT; CDR3aa: CASSEGDRPEAFF
d_gene: -; v_gene: TRBV18; j_gene: TRBJ2-3; len: 15; abundance: -; CDR3nt: TGTGCCAGCTCACTCCCTCTAGGGGGGGCAGATACGCAGTATTTT; CDR3aa: CASSLPLGGADTQYF
d_gene: TRBD1; v_gene: TRBV18; j_gene: TRBJ1-1; len: 13; abundance: -; CDR3nt: TGTGCCAGCTCACCAGGGACAGGGGGTGAAGCTTTCTTT; CDR3aa: CASSPGTGGEAFF
d_gene: -; v_gene: TRBV7-9; j_gene: TRBJ2-7; len: 14; abundance: -; CDR3nt: TGTGCCAGCAGCTTAGGACAGGAGGCCTACGAGCAGTACTTC; CDR3aa: CASSLGQEAYEQYF
d_gene: TRBD1; v_gene: TRBV6-2/TRBV6-3; j_gene: TRBJ2-7; len: 16; abundance: -; CDR3nt: TGTGCCAGCAGTGCCCGGGACAGGGCGTCGGGCTACGAGCAGTACTTC; CDR3aa: CASSARDRASGYEQYF
d_gene: -; v_gene: TRBV19; j_gene: TRBJ1-3; len: 14; abundance: -; CDR3nt: TGTGCCAGCCGGGAGGGGGATAAGAGTAACACCATATATTTT; CDR3aa: CASREGDKSNTIYF